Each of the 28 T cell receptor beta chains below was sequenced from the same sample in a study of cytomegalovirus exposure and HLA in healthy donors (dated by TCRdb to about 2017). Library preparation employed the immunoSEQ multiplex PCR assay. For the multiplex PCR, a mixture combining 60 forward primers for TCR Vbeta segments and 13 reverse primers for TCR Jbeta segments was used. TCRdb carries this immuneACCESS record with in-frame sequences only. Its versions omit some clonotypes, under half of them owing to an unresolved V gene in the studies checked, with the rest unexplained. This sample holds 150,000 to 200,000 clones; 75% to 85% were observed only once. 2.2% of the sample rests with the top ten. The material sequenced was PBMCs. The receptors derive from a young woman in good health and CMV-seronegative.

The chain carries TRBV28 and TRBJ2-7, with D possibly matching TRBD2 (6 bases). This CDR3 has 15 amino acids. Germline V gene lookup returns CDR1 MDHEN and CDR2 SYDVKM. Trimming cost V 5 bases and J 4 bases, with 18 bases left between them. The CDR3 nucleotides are TGTGCCAGCAGTCTCCAATACCCCGGAGGGTACGAGCAGTACTTC. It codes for CASSLQYPGGYEQYF.

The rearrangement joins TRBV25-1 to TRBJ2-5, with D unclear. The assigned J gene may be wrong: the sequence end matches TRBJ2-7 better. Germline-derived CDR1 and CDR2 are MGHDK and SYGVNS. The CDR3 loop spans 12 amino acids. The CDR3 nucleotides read TGTGCCAGCAGACGAGACATCAACGAGCAGTACTTC. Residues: CASRRDINEQYF.

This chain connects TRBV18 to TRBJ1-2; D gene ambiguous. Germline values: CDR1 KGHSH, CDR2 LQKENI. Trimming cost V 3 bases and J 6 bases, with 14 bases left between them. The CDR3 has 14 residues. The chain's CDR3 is CASSPRNSVDGYTF. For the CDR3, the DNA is TGTGCCAGCTCACCTCGAAACTCGGTTGATGGCTACACCTTC. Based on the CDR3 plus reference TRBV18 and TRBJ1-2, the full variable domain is NAGVMQNPRHLVRRRGQEARLRCSPMKGHSHVYWYRQLPEEGLKFMVYLQKENIIDESGMPKERFSAEFPKEGPSILRIQQVVRGDSAAYFCASSPRNSVDGYTFGSGTRLTVV.

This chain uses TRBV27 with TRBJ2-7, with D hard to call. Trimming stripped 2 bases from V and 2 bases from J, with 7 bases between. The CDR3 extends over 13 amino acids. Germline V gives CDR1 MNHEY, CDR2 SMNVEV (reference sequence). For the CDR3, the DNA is TGTGCCAGCAGTTTAGCAGACACCTACGAGCAGTACTTC. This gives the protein CASSLADTYEQYF.

The CDR3 sequence: CASSLEAARGREQYF. CDR3 sequence (DNA): TGTGCCAGCAGCTTAGAGGCGGCCAGGGGTCGGGAGCAGTACTTC. The V call is TRBV7-2, the J call TRBJ2-7; tentative D call: TRBD1 (6 bases). Germline loops: CDR1 SGHTA, CDR2 FQGNSA. The V gene lost 1 base and the J gene lost 7 bases, with 17 bases spanning the gap. CDR3 length: 15 residues.

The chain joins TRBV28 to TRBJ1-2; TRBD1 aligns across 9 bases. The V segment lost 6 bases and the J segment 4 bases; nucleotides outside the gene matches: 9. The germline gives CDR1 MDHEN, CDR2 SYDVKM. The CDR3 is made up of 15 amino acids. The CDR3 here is CASSLGQGTSYGYTF. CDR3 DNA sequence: TGTGCCAGCAGCCTGGGACAGGGTACTTCCTATGGCTACACCTTC.

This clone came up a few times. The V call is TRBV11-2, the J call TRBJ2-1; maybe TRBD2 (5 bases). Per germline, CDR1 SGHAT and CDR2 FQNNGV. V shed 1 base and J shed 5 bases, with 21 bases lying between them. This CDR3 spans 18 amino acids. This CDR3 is CASSLGTLSGRHHNEQFF. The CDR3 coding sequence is TGTGCCAGCAGCTTAGGGACTTTATCTGGGCGTCATCACAATGAGCAGTTCTTC.

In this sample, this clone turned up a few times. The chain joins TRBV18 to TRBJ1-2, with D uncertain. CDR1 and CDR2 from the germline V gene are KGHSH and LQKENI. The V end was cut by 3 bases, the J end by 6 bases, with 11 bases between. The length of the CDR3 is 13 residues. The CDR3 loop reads CASSPRSGDGYTF. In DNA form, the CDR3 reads TGTGCCAGCTCACCTCGTTCGGGAGATGGCTACACCTTC.

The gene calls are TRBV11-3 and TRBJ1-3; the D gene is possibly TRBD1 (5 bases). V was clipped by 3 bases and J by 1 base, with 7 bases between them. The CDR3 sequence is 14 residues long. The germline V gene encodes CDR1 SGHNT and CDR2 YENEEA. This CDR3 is CASSFDSSGNTIYF. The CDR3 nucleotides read TGTGCCAGCAGCTTCGACAGTTCTGGAAACACCATATATTTT.

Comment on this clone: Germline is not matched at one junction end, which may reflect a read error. CDR3 nucleotide sequence: TGTTCCAGCAGCGGAGACAGGGGACCGTACCCTAACTATGGCTACACCTTC. Its protein product is CSSSGDRGPYPNYGYTF. The V gene is TRBV7-9, the J gene TRBJ1-2; 8 bases are shared with TRBD1. The CDR3 has 17 amino acids. Germline values: CDR1 SEHNR, CDR2 FQNEAQ (reference sequence).

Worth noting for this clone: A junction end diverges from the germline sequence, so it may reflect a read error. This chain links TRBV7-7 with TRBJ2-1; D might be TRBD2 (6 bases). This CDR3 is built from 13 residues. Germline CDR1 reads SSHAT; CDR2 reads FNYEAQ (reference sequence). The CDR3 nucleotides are TGTGCTAGCAGCTTAGCGGAGGCCGATGAGCAGTTCTTC. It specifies CASSLAEADEQFF.

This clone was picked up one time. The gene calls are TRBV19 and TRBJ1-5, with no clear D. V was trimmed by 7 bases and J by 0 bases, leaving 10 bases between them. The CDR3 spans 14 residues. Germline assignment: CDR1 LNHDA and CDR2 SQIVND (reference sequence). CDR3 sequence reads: CASNQDYSNQPQHF. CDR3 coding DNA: TGTGCCAGTAACCAGGATTATAGCAATCAGCCCCAGCATTTT.

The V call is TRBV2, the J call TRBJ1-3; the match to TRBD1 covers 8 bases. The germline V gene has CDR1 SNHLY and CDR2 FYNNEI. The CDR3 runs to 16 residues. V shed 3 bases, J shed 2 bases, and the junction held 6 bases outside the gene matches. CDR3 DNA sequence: TGTGCCAGCAGTGACCAGGGGGCGTCAACTGGAAACACCATATATTTT. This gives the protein CASSDQGASTGNTIYF.

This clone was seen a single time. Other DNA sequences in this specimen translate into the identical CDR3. CDR3 bases: TGCGCCAGCAGCTTGGGAGGGGGCACCTACGAGCAGTACTTC. Translation: CASSLGGGTYEQYF. This chain joins TRBV5-1 and TRBJ2-7, with TRBD1 matching over 7 bases. Germline assignment: CDR1 SGHRS and CDR2 YFSETQ. V gave up 0 bases and J gave up 2 bases; unmatched junction bases: 2. This CDR3 region has 14 residues.

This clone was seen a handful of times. DNA of the CDR3: TGTGCCAGCAGCTTAGGCCAGGGGCACACAGATACGCAGTATTTT. Residues: CASSLGQGHTDTQYF. J is TRBJ2-3 and V is TRBV11-2; perhaps TRBD1 as D (6 bases). V was cut by 1 base and J by 2 bases, with 10 bases left in between. The CDR3 spans 15 residues. Germline V CDR1 and CDR2: SGHAT, FQNNGV.

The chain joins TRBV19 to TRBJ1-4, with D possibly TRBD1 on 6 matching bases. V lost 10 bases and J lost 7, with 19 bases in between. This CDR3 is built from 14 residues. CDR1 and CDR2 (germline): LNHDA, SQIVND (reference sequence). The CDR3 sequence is CATGVQDSSEKLFF. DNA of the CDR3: TGTGCCACGGGCGTCCAGGACAGTTCTGAAAAACTGTTTTTT. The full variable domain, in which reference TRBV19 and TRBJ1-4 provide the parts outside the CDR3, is DGGITQSPKYLFRKEGQNVTLSCEQNLNHDAMYWYRQDPGQGLRLIYYSQIVNDFQKGDIAEGYSVSREKKESFPLTVTSAQKNPTAFYLCATGVQDSSEKLFFGSGTQLSVL.

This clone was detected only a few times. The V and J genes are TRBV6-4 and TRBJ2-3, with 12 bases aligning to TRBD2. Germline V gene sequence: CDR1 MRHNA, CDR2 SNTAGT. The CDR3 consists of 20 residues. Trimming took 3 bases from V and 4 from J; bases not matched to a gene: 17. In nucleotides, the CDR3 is TGTGCCAGCAGTGATTTCGGGACTAGCGGGTCAGCCGAGGGGGCAGATACGCAGTATTTT. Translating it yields CASSDFGTSGSAEGADTQYF.

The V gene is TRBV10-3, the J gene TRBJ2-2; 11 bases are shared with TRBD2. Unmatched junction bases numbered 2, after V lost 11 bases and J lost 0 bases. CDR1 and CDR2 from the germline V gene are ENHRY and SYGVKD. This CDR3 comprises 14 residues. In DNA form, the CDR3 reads TGTGCCGTGACTAGCGGGGCGAACACCGGGGAGCTGTTTTTT. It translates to CAVTSGANTGELFF.

The CDR3 DNA reads TGTGCCAGCAGCCTAAACCCGACTAGCGGGAGAGCCTACGAGCAGTACTTC. Translation gives CASSLNPTSGRAYEQYF. This chain links TRBV28 with TRBJ2-7, with 12 nucleotides matching TRBD2. The germline V gene has CDR1 MDHEN and CDR2 SYDVKM. The CDR3 spans 17 residues. V lost 6 bases to trimming and J lost 2 bases; unmatched junction nucleotides: 11.

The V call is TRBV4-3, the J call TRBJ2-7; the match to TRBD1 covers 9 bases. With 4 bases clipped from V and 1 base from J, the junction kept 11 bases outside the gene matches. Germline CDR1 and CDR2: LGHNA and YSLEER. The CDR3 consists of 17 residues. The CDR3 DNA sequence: TGCGCCAGCAGCCCTCACTCTACAGGGGGCACATCCTACGAGCAGTACTTC. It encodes CASSPHSTGGTSYEQYF.

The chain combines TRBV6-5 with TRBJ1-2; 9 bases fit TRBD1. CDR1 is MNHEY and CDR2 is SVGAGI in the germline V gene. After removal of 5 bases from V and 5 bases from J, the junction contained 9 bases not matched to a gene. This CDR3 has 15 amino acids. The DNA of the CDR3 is TGTGCCAGCAGTACCTCAGCGGGACAGGGTTATGGCTACACCTTC. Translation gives CASSTSAGQGYGYTF.

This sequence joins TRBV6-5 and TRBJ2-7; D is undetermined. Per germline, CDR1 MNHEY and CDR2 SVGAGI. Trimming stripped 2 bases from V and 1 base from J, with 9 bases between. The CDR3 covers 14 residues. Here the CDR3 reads CASSYDRVSYEQYF. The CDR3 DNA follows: TGTGCCAGCAGTTACGATCGCGTGTCCTACGAGCAGTACTTC.

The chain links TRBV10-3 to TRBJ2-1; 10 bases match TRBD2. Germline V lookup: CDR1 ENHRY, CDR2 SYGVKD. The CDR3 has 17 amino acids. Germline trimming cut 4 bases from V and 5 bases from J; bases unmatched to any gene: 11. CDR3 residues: CAISGGLEREGNNEQFF. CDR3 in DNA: TGTGCCATCAGTGGGGGGTTGGAGCGGGAGGGTAACAATGAGCAGTTCTTC.

CDR3 nucleotide sequence: TGTGCCTGGAGAGTCCGGGGGACGAACACTGAAGCTTTCTTT. It yields the protein CAWRVRGTNTEAFF. The chain combines TRBV30 with TRBJ1-1, with D possibly matching TRBD1 (5 bases). The CDR3 has 14 amino acids. Germline CDR1 and CDR2: GTSNPN and SVGIG (reference sequence). Trimming took off 3 bases at V and 1 base at J, with 12 bases between the two ends. Full variable domain (remainder filled in from reference TRBV30 and TRBJ1-1): SQTIHQWPATLVQPVGSPLSLECTVEGTSNPNLYWYRQAAGRGLQLLFYSVGIGQISSEVPQNLSASRPQDRQFILSSKKLLLSDSGFYLCAWRVRGTNTEAFFGQGTRLTVV.

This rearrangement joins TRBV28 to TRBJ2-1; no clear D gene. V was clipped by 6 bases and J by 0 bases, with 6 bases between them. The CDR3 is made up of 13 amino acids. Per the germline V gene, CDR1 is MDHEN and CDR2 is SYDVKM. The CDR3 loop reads CASRSLSYNEQFF. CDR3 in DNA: TGTGCCAGCAGGTCCCTCTCCTACAATGAGCAGTTCTTC.

DNA for the CDR3: TGTGCCAGCTCACCAAAGACAGACCCTAGGGACTATGGCTACACCTTC. Translation: CASSPKTDPRDYGYTF. The chain is built from TRBV18 and TRBJ1-2; D might be TRBD1 (5 bases). Trimming left V 2 bases short and J 3 bases short, with 16 bases between. The CDR3 is 16 amino acids. Per germline, CDR1 KGHSH and CDR2 LQKENI. The full variable domain, in which reference TRBV18 and TRBJ1-2 provide the parts outside the CDR3, is NAGVMQNPRHLVRRRGQEARLRCSPMKGHSHVYWYRQLPEEGLKFMVYLQKENIIDESGMPKERFSAEFPKEGPSILRIQQVVRGDSAAYFCASSPKTDPRDYGYTFGSGTRLTVV.

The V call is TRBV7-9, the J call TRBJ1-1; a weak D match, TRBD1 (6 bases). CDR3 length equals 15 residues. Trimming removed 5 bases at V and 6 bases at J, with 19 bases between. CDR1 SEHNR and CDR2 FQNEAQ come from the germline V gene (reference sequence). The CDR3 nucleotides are TGTGCCAGCAGCCCATTGGGACACTGGGGCGCTGAAGCTTTCTTT. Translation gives CASSPLGHWGAEAFF.

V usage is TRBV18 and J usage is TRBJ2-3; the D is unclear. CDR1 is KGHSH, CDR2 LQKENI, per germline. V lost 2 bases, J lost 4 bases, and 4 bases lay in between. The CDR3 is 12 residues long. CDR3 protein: CASSPLADTQYF. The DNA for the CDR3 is TGTGCCAGCTCACCATTAGCAGATACGCAGTATTTT. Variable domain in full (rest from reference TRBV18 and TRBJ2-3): NAGVMQNPRHLVRRRGQEARLRCSPMKGHSHVYWYRQLPEEGLKFMVYLQKENIIDESGMPKERFSAEFPKEGPSILRIQQVVRGDSAAYFCASSPLADTQYFGPGTRLTVL.